Sequencing of this TCR beta chain was carried out in a study of metastatic and nonmetastatic thyroid tumors. The sample holds a few counts of this clone. An end of the junction differs from the germline gene, which may be a read error. This CDR3 is also generated by other DNA sequences in the sample. Patients underwent thyroid surgery, and none had received any treatment before it. Using MiXCR, TCRdb re-called clones from the PCR reads. The sample gives approximately 82,000 clones, around 12% of which show up once; over 7% is in the top ten. There are 12 residues in the CDR3. Germline V lookup: CDR1 SEHNR, CDR2 FQNEAQ (reference sequence).

Sequenced sample: tumor tissue. The genes are TRBV7-9 and TRBJ2-3, with 7 bases lining up with TRBD1. The sequence was obtained from a female donor with papillary thyroid cancer or a benign thyroid nodule (not recorded which). Some clones in this sample may be carry-over from other donors' samples. DNA of the CDR3: TGTGCCAGCATCTGGGGGACAGATACTCAGTATTTT. Its protein is CASIWGTDTQYF.